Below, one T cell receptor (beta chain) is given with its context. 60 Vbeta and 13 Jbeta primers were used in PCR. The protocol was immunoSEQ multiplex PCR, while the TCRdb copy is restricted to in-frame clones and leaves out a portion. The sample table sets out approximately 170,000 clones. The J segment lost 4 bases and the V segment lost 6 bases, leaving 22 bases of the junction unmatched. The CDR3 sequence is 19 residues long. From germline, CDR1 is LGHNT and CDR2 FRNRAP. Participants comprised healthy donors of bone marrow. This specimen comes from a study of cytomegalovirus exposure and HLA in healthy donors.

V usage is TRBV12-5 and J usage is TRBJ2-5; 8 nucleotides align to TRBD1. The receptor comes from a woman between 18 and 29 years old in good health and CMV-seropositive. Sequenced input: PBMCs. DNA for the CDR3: TGTGCTAGTGGCCCCGGACAGGGCCCCGCCATCATTACTCGAGAGACCCAGTACTTC. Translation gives CASGPGQGPAIITRETQYF.